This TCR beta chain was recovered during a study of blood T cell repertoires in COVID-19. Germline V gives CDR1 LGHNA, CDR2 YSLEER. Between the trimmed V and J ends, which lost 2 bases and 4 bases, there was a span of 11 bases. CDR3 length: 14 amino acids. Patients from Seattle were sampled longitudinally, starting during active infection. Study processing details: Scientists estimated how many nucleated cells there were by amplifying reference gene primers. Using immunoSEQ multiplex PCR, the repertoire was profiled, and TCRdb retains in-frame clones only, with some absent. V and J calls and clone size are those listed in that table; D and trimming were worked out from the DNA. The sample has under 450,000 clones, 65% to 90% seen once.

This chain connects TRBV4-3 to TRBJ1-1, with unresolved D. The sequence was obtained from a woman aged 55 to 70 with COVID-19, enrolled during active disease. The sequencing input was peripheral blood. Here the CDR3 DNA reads TGCGCCAGCAGCCAATATACTGAGGGCACTGAAGCTTTCTTT. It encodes CASSQYTEGTEAFF.